This T cell receptor (beta chain) derives from a study of blood T cell repertoires in COVID-19. Looking at the study overall: The origin of the acute and convalescent COVID-19 samples was the United States, Italy and Spain.

Germline assignment: CDR1 SNHLY and CDR2 FYNNEI. V was clipped by 10 bases and J by 4 bases; unmatched bases: 7. The CDR3 has 14 amino acids. TCRdb keeps only in-frame clones here, not all; method: immunoSEQ multiplex PCR. Of some 200,000 clones in the sample, 80% to 90% were seen once. Participants spanned ages about 18 to 95 years and resided in about two dozen US areas. The sample was PBMCs or T cells enriched from blood (not recorded which). This receptor was identified in a woman younger than 35 in a cohort exposed to, infected with or recovered from COVID-19 (not recorded which). The rearrangement links TRBV2 to TRBJ2-5; 12 bases are a match to TRBD1. CDR3 in amino acids: CATYGTGGGETQYF. The CDR3 DNA reads as TGTGCCACCTACGGGACAGGGGGCGGAGAGACCCAGTACTTC.